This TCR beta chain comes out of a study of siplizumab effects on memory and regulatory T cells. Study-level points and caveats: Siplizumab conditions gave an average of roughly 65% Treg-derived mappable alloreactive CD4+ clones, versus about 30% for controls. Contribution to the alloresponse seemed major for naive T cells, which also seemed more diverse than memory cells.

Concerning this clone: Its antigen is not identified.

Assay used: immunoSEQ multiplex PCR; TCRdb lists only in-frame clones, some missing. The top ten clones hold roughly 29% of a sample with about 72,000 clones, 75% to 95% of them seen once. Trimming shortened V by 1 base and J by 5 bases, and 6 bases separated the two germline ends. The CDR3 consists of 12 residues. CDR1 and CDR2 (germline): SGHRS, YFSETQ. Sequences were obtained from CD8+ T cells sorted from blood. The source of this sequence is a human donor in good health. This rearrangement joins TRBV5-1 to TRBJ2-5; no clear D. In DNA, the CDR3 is TGCGCCAGCAGCTTGAATTGGGAGACCCAGTACTTC. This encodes CASSLNWETQYF.